This T cell receptor beta chain appears in the sequencing data of a study of T cells after yellow fever vaccination. Study observations and caveats: One caveat is that FACS-sorted repertoires could contain abundant clonotypes contaminating from the bulk population.

Synthesis of TCR cDNA relied on 5'RACE template switching, which attached a universal primer site and UMIs. One entry per CDR3 protein results from TCRdb running MiXCR on the 5' RACE reads. The profile shows some 670,000 distinct CDR3 sequences, roughly 12% of them singletons. J was trimmed by 4 bases and V by 0 bases; bases with no gene match: 5. The germline gives CDR1 LGHNA, CDR2 YNFKEQ. The CDR3 is 15 residues long. There are a few counts of this clonotype. Its specificity is unknown. The sequence derives from a man aged 25-45 years who received the YFV17D yellow fever vaccine. Material: PBMCs, obtained on the day of the yellow fever booster vaccination. This chain links TRBV4-2 with TRBJ2-5; TRBD2 aligns across 7 bases. Here the CDR3 reads CASSQDQRGPETQYF. CDR3 nucleotide sequence: TGTGCCAGCAGCCAAGATCAGCGGGGCCCAGAGACCCAGTACTTC.